This T cell receptor beta chain was sequenced in a study of blood T cells in healthy people across ages. Overall study results and limits: Changes in expanded clonotypes were possibly confounded, as the CMV status of donors was unknown. Naive CD4+ cells and diversity were both higher in long-lived donors than in aged donors.

This clonotype was seen a handful of times. Its antigen is undetermined. Through a sample-barcoded 5' primer and a J-beta primer mix, a second PCR was run for 7 to 11 cycles. TCRdb redid the calling of the 5' RACE reads with MiXCR, one entry per CDR3 protein. In the table there are about 780,000 distinct CDR3 sequences, about 47% of which are singletons. Sequencing was done on a sample of blood. The TCR originated in a man aged 80 or over in good health.

Written as DNA, the CDR3 is TGTGCCAGCAGCCCGAGACAGCTCGGGATCCTCACAGATACGCAGTATTTT. Translated: CASSPRQLGILTDTQYF. The genes are TRBV7-6 and TRBJ2-3; D may match TRBD1 or TRBD2 (5 bases each). Trimming removed 5 bases from V and 2 bases from J, with 20 bases in between. CDR1 is SGHVS, CDR2 FNYEAQ, per germline. This CDR3 is 17 amino acids long.